This T cell receptor beta chain emerged from a study of cytomegalovirus exposure and HLA in healthy donors. 13 Jbeta primers and 60 Vbeta primers were used for the PCR. Repertoires were generated with immunoSEQ multiplex PCR, while TCRdb's copy carries only in-frame clones and drops some. Among approximately 150,000 clones, about four fifths were seen once, and the ten largest hold 4.9%. In the case of this clone: The antigen remains undetermined.

Study-level points and caveats: Reports described diagnosis of cytomegalovirus status by the classifier as highly specific and sensitive. Sequencing likely generated an artifact that appeared as a cluster of highly shared sequence variants.

Germline CDR1 WNHNN, CDR2 SYGVQD (reference sequence). The CDR3 runs 17 residues. With V trimmed by 6 bases and J by 3 bases, 11 bases remained unmatched. The chain links TRBV10-1 to TRBJ2-3; 11 bases are shared with TRBD2. The sequenced sample was PBMCs. The clonotype comes from a woman aged 18-29 years in good health and CMV-seropositive. CDR3 nucleotide sequence: TGCGCCAGCAGCCGAGGGAGGCTAGCGGGGGGTACAGATACGCAGTATTTT. This translates into CASSRGRLAGGTDTQYF.